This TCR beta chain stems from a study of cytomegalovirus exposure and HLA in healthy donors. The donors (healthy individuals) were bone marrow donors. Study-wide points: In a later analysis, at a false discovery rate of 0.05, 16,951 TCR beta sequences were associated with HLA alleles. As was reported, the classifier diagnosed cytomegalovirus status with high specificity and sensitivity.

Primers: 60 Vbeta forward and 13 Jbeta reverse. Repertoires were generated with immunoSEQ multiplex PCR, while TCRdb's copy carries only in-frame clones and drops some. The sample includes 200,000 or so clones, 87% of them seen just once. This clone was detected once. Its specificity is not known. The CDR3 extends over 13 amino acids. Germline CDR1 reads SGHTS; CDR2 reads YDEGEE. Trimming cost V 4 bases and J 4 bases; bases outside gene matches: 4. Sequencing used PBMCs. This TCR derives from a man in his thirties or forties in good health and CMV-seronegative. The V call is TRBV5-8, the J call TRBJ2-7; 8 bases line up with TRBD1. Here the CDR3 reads CASSRDRLYEQYF. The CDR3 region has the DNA TGTGCCAGCAGCCGGGACAGGCTATACGAGCAGTACTTC.